One sample yielded the 32 T cell receptor beta chains listed below, sequenced in a study of memory B cells and T cells in multiple sclerosis. For these receptors, no antigen is known. Sequencing used immunoSEQ multiplex PCR; TCRdb keeps in-frame clones, though not all of them. This sample has roughly 30,000 clones, with roughly 86% found just once. After stimulus-free culture, autoproliferating CFSE-dim and non-proliferating CFSE-high T cells were sequenced separately. Cultures began with about 50 million CFSE-labeled PBMCs, unstimulated for 7 to 8 days, with replicate wells pooled. The sequenced material came from PBMCs from blood kept in culture. The source of these receptors is a human donor with multiple sclerosis.

The J gene is TRBJ1-5, the V gene TRBV2, with 10 bases matching TRBD1. Per germline, CDR1 SNHLY and CDR2 FYNNEI. The CDR3 length is 14 residues. V lost 6 bases, J lost 6 bases, and 5 bases stayed unmatched. CDR3 in DNA: TGTGCCAGCAGCCCGACAGGGGGCGGTCAGCCCCAGCATTTT. Protein product: CASSPTGGGQPQHF.

The chain couples TRBV30 to TRBJ1-1; 7 bases align to TRBD1. The CDR3 runs 14 residues. The ends lost 3 bases at V and 1 base at J; junction bases unmatched: 5. CDR1 and CDR2 (germline): GTSNPN, SVGIG (reference sequence). The CDR3 spells CAWSRQGPNTEAFF. The CDR3 DNA sequence: TGTGCCTGGAGCCGACAGGGACCGAACACTGAAGCTTTCTTT. Complete variable domain (other parts from reference TRBV30 and TRBJ1-1): SQTIHQWPATLVQPVGSPLSLECTVEGTSNPNLYWYRQAAGRGLQLLFYSVGIGQISSEVPQNLSASRPQDRQFILSSKKLLLSDSGFYLCAWSRQGPNTEAFFGQGTRLTVV.

This clone was counted a few times. The chain employs TRBV7-9 and TRBJ2-7; D uncertain. V was pared by 5 bases and J by 5 bases, with 10 bases between. The CDR3 length is 12 residues. Germline V gene lookup returns CDR1 SEHNR and CDR2 FQNEAQ (reference sequence). CDR3 nucleotide sequence: TGTGCCAGCAGCCGCCGGATCAACGAGCAGTACTTC. Translated, it gives CASSRRINEQYF.

This rearrangement joins TRBV2 to TRBJ2-1, with TRBD2 matching over 8 bases. Germline assignment: CDR1 SNHLY and CDR2 FYNNEI. This CDR3 spans 15 amino acids. The junction had 10 bases not matched to a gene; V was cut back by 6 bases and J by 6 bases. This CDR3 reads CASRIGTSGFNEQFF. Written as DNA, the CDR3 is TGTGCCAGCAGGATCGGGACTAGTGGCTTCAATGAGCAGTTCTTC.

V and J are TRBV4-1 and TRBJ2-5; D is possibly TRBD1 (5 bases). The CDR3 is 11 residues long. Germline loops: CDR1 MGHRA, CDR2 YSYEKL. V lost 3 bases, J lost 13 bases, and 12 bases lay in between. The CDR3 region is CASSQGPSAYF. The CDR3 coding sequence is TGCGCCAGCAGCCAGGGGCCGTCAGCGTACTTC.

The chain is built from TRBV28 and TRBJ2-1; D is unclear. This CDR3 is built from 13 residues. Germline CDR1 is MDHEN and CDR2 is SYDVKM. V gave up 6 bases and J gave up 0 bases, with 6 bases separating them. The CDR3 DNA reads as TGTGCCAGCAGACTACTCTCCTACAATGAGCAGTTCTTC. Protein product: CASRLLSYNEQFF.

The V gene is TRBV10-3, the J gene TRBJ1-6, with D perhaps matching TRBD1 (5 bases). The CDR3 has 15 amino acids. CDR1 is ENHRY and CDR2 is SYGVKD in the germline V gene. Trimming left V 9 bases short and J 0 bases short, with 12 bases between. CDR3 residues: CAIKTEGSYNSPLHF. In DNA, the CDR3 is TGTGCCATTAAGACAGAAGGCTCCTATAATTCACCCCTCCACTTT.

This clone was detected only once. The chain has TRBV19 and TRBJ2-7; D remains unclear. Deletions cut 7 bases from V and 1 base from J, with 11 bases between. CDR3 size: 13 residues. Germline CDR1 LNHDA, CDR2 SQIVND (reference sequence). CDR3 DNA: TGTGCCAGTATGACGACTTCTTCCTACGAGCAGTACTTC. It translates to CASMTTSSYEQYF.

This clone came up a few times. The chain joins TRBV7-9 to TRBJ1-4; D remains unclear. This CDR3 region has 14 residues. The V gene's germline CDR1 is SEHNR and CDR2 FQNEAQ (reference sequence). Trimming cost V 1 base and J 7 bases, with 10 bases left between them. The CDR3 DNA sequence: TGTGCCAGCAGCTTAGGGGCAGGAGCTGAAAAACTGTTTTTT. It codes for CASSLGAGAEKLFF.

CDR3: CASRPRGLSSPLHF. The CDR3 nucleotides are TGTGCCAGCCGGCCCCGGGGGCTGAGTTCACCCCTCCACTTT. The chain uses TRBV6-6 and TRBJ1-6; D is possibly TRBD1 (6 bases). The V and J ends lost 8 bases and 9 bases respectively, with 17 bases between them. The CDR3 runs to 14 residues. Germline V gives CDR1 MNHNY, CDR2 SVGAGI (reference sequence).

This chain uses TRBV9 with TRBJ2-7, with 10 positions matching TRBD1. The junction had 11 bases not matched to a gene; V was cut back by 3 bases and J by 5 bases. CDR1 SGDLS and CDR2 YYNGEE come from the germline V gene. CDR3 length: 16 amino acids. DNA of the CDR3: TGTGCCAGCAGCGCCGGCGCCGGGACAGGGGTCCACGAGCAGTACTTC. Amino acid sequence: CASSAGAGTGVHEQYF.

The chain is built from TRBV18 and TRBJ2-2; weak D call: TRBD2 (7 bases). CDR1 is KGHSH, CDR2 LQKENI, per germline. The CDR3 contains 18 residues. The V end lost 10 bases, the J end lost 5 bases, and 29 bases lay between the germline ends. The CDR3 sequence is CATPRGGSGRLSTGELFF. In nucleotides, the CDR3 is TGTGCCACCCCACGCGGGGGCAGCGGCCGCCTGTCAACCGGGGAGCTGTTTTTT. Full variable domain (rest looked up from reference TRBV18 and TRBJ2-2): NAGVMQNPRHLVRRRGQEARLRCSPMKGHSHVYWYRQLPEEGLKFMVYLQKENIIDESGMPKERFSAEFPKEGPSILRIQQVVRGDSAAYFCATPRGGSGRLSTGELFFGEGSRLTVL.

The chain employs TRBV18 and TRBJ2-5; 10 bases line up with TRBD2. This CDR3 contains 16 residues. Trimming took 3 bases from V and 5 from J; bases not matched to a gene: 9. Germline-derived CDR1 and CDR2 are KGHSH and LQKENI. The CDR3, as DNA: TGTGCCAGCTCACCCTTAGCGGGAGGCCGATCGGAGACCCAGTACTTC. It yields the protein CASSPLAGGRSETQYF.

The chain couples TRBV11-3 to TRBJ1-1; D not certain. Germline CDR1 and CDR2: SGHNT and YENEEA. The CDR3 spans 13 residues. Trimming left V 0 bases short and J 1 base short, with 3 bases between. CDR3: CASSLEANTEAFF. The CDR3, as DNA: TGTGCCAGCAGCTTAGAAGCGAACACTGAAGCTTTCTTT.

This chain links TRBV27 with TRBJ2-7; possibly TRBD1 for D (6 bases). V was clipped by 4 bases and J by 4 bases, with 11 bases between them. The CDR3 runs 13 residues. Germline CDR1 and CDR2: MNHEY and SMNVEV (reference sequence). The CDR3 coding sequence is TGTGCCAGCAGTTCGGGACAACAATACGAGCAGTACTTC. This sequence encodes CASSSGQQYEQYF.

The V call is TRBV27, the J call TRBJ2-7; D is possibly TRBD2 (6 bases). This CDR3 is 17 amino acids long. Germline CDR1 MNHEY, CDR2 SMNVEV (reference sequence). The V end lost 5 bases, the J end lost 0 bases, and 20 bases lay between the germline ends. The CDR3 is CASSPRSSGSRSYEQYF. The DNA of the CDR3 is TGTGCCAGCAGTCCGCGGAGTAGCGGATCCCGCTCCTACGAGCAGTACTTC.

This chain joins TRBV19 and TRBJ2-3, with D perhaps matching TRBD2 (5 bases). V was cut by 1 base and J by 4 bases, with 15 bases left in between. CDR1 and CDR2 from the germline V gene are LNHDA and SQIVND (reference sequence). This CDR3 spans 16 amino acids. This CDR3 reads CASSIGRLARADTQYF. For the CDR3, the DNA is TGTGCCAGTAGTATAGGGCGGCTAGCTAGGGCAGATACGCAGTATTTT.

The V call is TRBV28, the J call TRBJ2-1; no clear D. V was cut by 6 bases and J by 3 bases, with 18 bases left in between. CDR1 is MDHEN and CDR2 is SYDVKM in the germline V gene. The CDR3 consists of 16 residues. CDR3 residues: CASRPSRLLVYNEQFF. Here the CDR3 DNA reads TGTGCCAGCAGGCCCTCCCGGCTTCTTGTCTACAATGAGCAGTTCTTC.

The table lists this clone with a count of one. V usage is TRBV5-1 and J usage is TRBJ2-2; TRBD2 aligns across 10 bases. Germline loops: CDR1 SGHRS, CDR2 YFSETQ. The CDR3 runs to 20 residues. V lost 4 bases to trimming and J lost 0 bases; unmatched junction nucleotides: 15. The CDR3 region has the DNA TGCGCCAGCAGCCCCCTCCGGGGTCTAGCGGGGGCGTCGAACACCGGGGAGCTGTTTTTT. Its protein is CASSPLRGLAGASNTGELFF.

The genes are TRBV11-2 and TRBJ1-6; 10 nucleotides align to TRBD1. The CDR3 contains 14 residues. Trimming removed 3 bases from V and 7 bases from J; junction bases left unmatched: 0. CDR1 and CDR2 from the germline V gene are SGHAT and FQNNGV. CDR3 bases: TGTGCCAGCAGCTTGGGACAGGGGAATTCACCCCTCCACTTT. It specifies CASSLGQGNSPLHF.

On this clone: Germline is not matched at one junction end, which may reflect a read error. The rearrangement uses TRBV7-7 and TRBJ2-3; D call uncertain. This CDR3 spans 14 amino acids. Germline V gives CDR1 SSHAT, CDR2 FNYEAQ (reference sequence). CDR3 sequence: CASSLQSLTDTQYF. For the CDR3, the DNA is TGTGCTAGCAGCTTGCAATCCCTCACAGATACGCAGTATTTT.

DNA for the CDR3: TGTGCCAGCAGGGGCAGGGGCTATAATTCACCCCTCCACTTT. Translation gives CASRGRGYNSPLHF. This chain links TRBV5-6 with TRBJ1-6; possible D gene TRBD1, 6 bases. This CDR3 region has 14 residues. With 5 bases removed from V and 3 bases from J, the gap between germline ends came to 9 bases. CDR1 and CDR2 (germline): SGHDT, YYEEEE.

V gene TRBV6-5 combines with J gene TRBJ1-1; TRBD1 is a possible D gene (5 bases). Germline CDR1 MNHEY, CDR2 SVGAGI. V was shortened by 7 bases and J by 0 bases, with 12 bases between the two germline ends. This CDR3 is built from 14 residues. The CDR3 nucleotides read TGTGCCAGCACCCTGGGGGGTCTGAACACTGAAGCTTTCTTT. It is translated as CASTLGGLNTEAFF.

The V gene is TRBV7-9, the J gene TRBJ1-1, with 7 bases lining up with TRBD1. The CDR3 covers 17 residues. Germline-derived CDR1 and CDR2 are SEHNR and FQNEAQ (reference sequence). The ends lost 1 base at V and 3 bases at J; junction bases unmatched: 11. The CDR3 spells CASSLDLAGGRDTEAFF. Here the CDR3 DNA reads TGTGCCAGCAGCTTAGATTTGGCAGGGGGTAGGGACACTGAAGCTTTCTTT.

The rearrangement uses TRBV7-6 and TRBJ2-1; D uncertain. Between the trimmed V and J ends, which lost 1 base and 9 bases, there was a span of 10 bases. This CDR3 has 13 residues. Germline V CDR1 and CDR2: SGHVS, FNYEAQ. Here the CDR3 DNA reads TGTGCCAGCAGCTTAGATCGGGTGGGTGAGCAGTTCTTC. Translation: CASSLDRVGEQFF.

This clone was recorded once. The rearrangement links TRBV5-1 to TRBJ2-6; D is ambiguous. From germline, CDR1 is SGHRS and CDR2 YFSETQ. This CDR3 spans 16 amino acids. V was trimmed by 1 base and J by 1 base, leaving 9 bases between them. The CDR3 DNA reads as TGCGCCAGCAGCTTGTTCGAGGTTTCTGGGGCCAACGTCCTGACTTTC. This encodes CASSLFEVSGANVLTF.

The CDR3 nucleotides read TGTGCCAGCAGTGACCCAGGGAAACTAGAAGCTTTCTTT. It codes for CASSDPGKLEAFF. The chain couples TRBV25-1 to TRBJ1-1; the D gene is possibly TRBD1 (5 bases). Germline CDR1 reads MGHDK; CDR2 reads SYGVNS. This CDR3 comprises 13 residues. The V gene lost 3 bases and the J gene lost 8 bases, with 13 bases spanning the gap.

The chain has TRBV9 and TRBJ1-2; D gene ambiguous. CDR3 length equals 16 residues. V lost 6 bases and J 4 bases, leaving 22 bases between the germline ends. CDR1 is SGDLS, CDR2 YYNGEE, per germline. CDR3 protein: CASMLKYSRKIYGYTF. The CDR3 nucleotides are TGTGCCAGCATGTTGAAGTACTCAAGAAAGATCTATGGCTACACCTTC.

The chain's CDR3 is CASSYRLEAFF. In nucleotides, the CDR3 is TGTGCCAGCAGCTACAGACTAGAAGCTTTCTTT. The chain carries TRBV6-6 and TRBJ1-1; D is undetermined. The germline gives CDR1 MNHNY, CDR2 SVGAGI (reference sequence). V lost 6 bases to trimming and J lost 8 bases, with 10 bases between them. The CDR3 has 11 residues.

The chain links TRBV19 to TRBJ1-2; D uncertain. Germline assignment: CDR1 LNHDA and CDR2 SQIVND (reference sequence). CDR3 length equals 14 residues. The ends were cut back, 4 bases at V and 1 base at J, with 10 bases in the middle. Written as DNA, the CDR3 is TGTGCCAGTAGTACTGCCGCGATTAACTATGGCTACACCTTC. Amino acid sequence: CASSTAAINYGYTF.

The chain employs TRBV5-1 and TRBJ1-1; the D is unclear. With 2 bases removed from V and 0 bases from J, the gap between germline ends came to 8 bases. The CDR3 extends over 14 amino acids. CDR1 and CDR2 (germline): SGHRS, YFSETQ. This chain's CDR3 is CASSLSPLNTEAFF. The CDR3 bases are TGCGCCAGCAGCTTAAGCCCTCTGAACACTGAAGCTTTCTTT.

The rearrangement links TRBV5-1 to TRBJ2-7; the D gene could be TRBD1 or TRBD2 (6 bases each). CDR1 and CDR2 (germline): SGHRS, YFSETQ. V lost 4 bases and J 1 base, leaving 12 bases between the germline ends. The CDR3 runs 14 residues. The CDR3 loop reads CASSPGGQSYEQYF. CDR3 nucleotides: TGCGCCAGCAGCCCCGGGGGCCAGTCCTACGAGCAGTACTTC.